These 28 T cell receptor beta chains originate from one sample sequenced in a study of blood T cell repertoires in COVID-19. Assay: immunoSEQ multiplex PCR; the TCRdb copy retains only in-frame clones and omits some. Of about 180,000 clones listed, 78% are singletons. Sequenced: PBMCs or T cells enriched from blood (not recorded which). These receptors all come from a woman aged 45-65 years who had recovered from COVID-19.

The chain combines TRBV4-3 with TRBJ2-2; no clear D gene. The CDR3 extends over 14 amino acids. CDR1 LGHNA and CDR2 YSLEER come from the germline V gene. V lost 0 bases to trimming and J lost 4 bases, with 6 bases between them. CDR3 sequence: CASSQESVTGELFF. The DNA for the CDR3 is TGCGCCAGCAGCCAAGAATCGGTCACCGGGGAGCTGTTTTTT.

This clone was counted between two and nine times. DNA of the CDR3: TGTGCCAGCAGCTTGAATGCGATCCAAGAGACCCAGTACTTC. Amino acids: CASSLNAIQETQYF. The chain uses TRBV5-5 and TRBJ2-5; D unresolved. V lost 1 base and J 1 base, leaving 8 bases between the germline ends. From germline, CDR1 is SGHKS and CDR2 YYEKEE (reference sequence). The CDR3 length is 14 residues.

V is TRBV3-1 (or the pseudogene TRBV3-2) and J is TRBJ2-7; a possible D gene is TRBD2 (5 bases). The CDR3 covers 17 residues. V lost 1 base and J 8 bases, leaving 24 bases between the germline ends. CDR1 is LGHDT and CDR2 is YNNKEL in the germline V gene (reference sequence). CDR3 coding DNA: TGTGCCAGCAGCCAAGTATCAGGAGGACCCCTGGCTACGCAGCAGTACTTC. Residues: CASSQVSGGPLATQQYF.

The V and J genes are TRBV7-3 and TRBJ1-2; D perhaps matches TRBD1 (5 bases). V lost 8 bases, J lost 0 bases, and 19 bases lay in between. This CDR3 has 16 amino acids. The V gene's germline CDR1 is SGHTA and CDR2 FQGTGA. CDR3 in amino acids: CASSYIPDIPNYGYTF. The CDR3 DNA follows: TGTGCCAGCTCTTATATCCCGGACATTCCTAACTATGGCTACACCTTC.

This clone occurred once. The V gene is TRBV7-2, the J gene TRBJ2-7, with D possibly TRBD2 on 6 matching bases. V was clipped by 1 base and J by 4 bases, with 14 bases between them. The CDR3 totals 15 residues. In germline, CDR1 is SGHTA, CDR2 FQGNSA. CDR3 coding DNA: TGTGCCAGCAGCTTAGGGTTTGGGACTCAGTACGAGCAGTACTTC. Translation gives CASSLGFGTQYEQYF.

The genes are TRBV7-6 and TRBJ2-3, with 10 bases that match TRBD2. The V gene's germline CDR1 is SGHVS and CDR2 FNYEAQ. V was clipped by 5 bases and J by 4 bases; unmatched bases: 12. The CDR3 loop spans 17 amino acids. The CDR3 nucleotides read TGTGCCAGCAGCCTAAGGTCCGCTAGCGGGAGCGCAGATACGCAGTATTTT. It translates to CASSLRSASGSADTQYF.

The chain combines TRBV28 with TRBJ2-1; the match to TRBD2 covers 10 bases. CDR3 length equals 14 residues. The V and J ends lost 8 bases and 8 bases, in that order; junction bases with no gene match: 9. Germline loops: CDR1 MDHEN, CDR2 SYDVKM. The CDR3 region has the DNA TGTGCCAGCGGGGGACTAGCGCTCGGGGATGAGCAGTTCTTC. Amino acids: CASGGLALGDEQFF.

The table lists this clone with a count of one. V is TRBV28 and J is TRBJ2-7, with a possible D match to TRBD1 (5 bases). CDR1 is MDHEN, CDR2 SYDVKM, per germline. The CDR3 is 14 amino acids. The V end lost 4 bases, the J end lost 4 bases, and 14 bases lay between the germline ends. This CDR3 reads CASSSQGIAYEQYF. CDR3 sequence (DNA): TGTGCCAGCAGTTCCCAGGGAATAGCTTACGAGCAGTACTTC.

This clone appeared once. V and J are TRBV11-1 and TRBJ2-3; 10 bases are shared with TRBD1. Germline loops: CDR1 SGHAT, CDR2 FQDESV (reference sequence). This CDR3 has 15 amino acids. V shed 4 bases and J 2 bases; nucleotides not matched to a gene: 3. CDR3 sequence: CASSYGQGDTDTQYF. CDR3 in DNA: TGTGCCAGCAGCTACGGACAGGGGGACACAGATACGCAGTATTTT.

Comment on this clone: Different DNA sequences within this sample yield the same CDR3. The chain uses TRBV27 and TRBJ1-5; 11 nucleotides align to TRBD1. Germline assignment: CDR1 MNHEY and CDR2 SMNVEV (reference sequence). The CDR3 has 15 amino acids. Germline trimming cut 5 bases from V and 4 bases from J; bases unmatched to any gene: 4. Here the CDR3 DNA reads TGTGCCAGCAGTCCCGGGACAGGGGGGAATCAGCCCCAGCATTTT. This encodes CASSPGTGGNQPQHF.

Comment on this clone: The identical CDR3 is also encoded by other nucleotide sequences in the sample. The rearrangement links TRBV4-1 to TRBJ1-2; 8 bases are a match to TRBD1. Germline V CDR1 and CDR2: MGHRA, YSYEKL. Germline trimming cut 2 bases from V and 9 bases from J; bases unmatched to any gene: 5. This CDR3 has 13 residues. CDR3 nucleotide sequence: TGCGCCAGCAGCCAATCAGACAGGGGCCGCTACACCTTC. Protein sequence: CASSQSDRGRYTF.

The chain carries TRBV19 and TRBJ1-6; 7 bases are a match to TRBD1. Germline CDR1 is LNHDA and CDR2 is SQIVND (reference sequence). With 6 bases clipped from V and 10 bases from J, the junction kept 6 bases outside the gene matches. The CDR3 covers 13 residues. CDR3 coding DNA: TGTGCCAGTAGGGACAAGGGACAGTCACCCCTCCACTTT. This sequence encodes CASRDKGQSPLHF.

This clone was found many times. The V call is TRBV10-1, the J call TRBJ2-7; TRBD1 matches at 11 bases. CDR1 is WNHNN and CDR2 is SYGVQD in the germline V gene (reference sequence). V was clipped by 4 bases and J by 2 bases; unmatched bases: 1. There are 14 residues in the CDR3. The CDR3 loop reads CASSAGQGAYEQYF. The CDR3 DNA reads TGCGCCAGCAGTGCGGGACAGGGGGCCTACGAGCAGTACTTC.

The count of this clone is one. The chain combines TRBV12-5 with TRBJ2-5, with D maybe TRBD2 (6 bases). The V end lost 4 bases, the J end lost 5 bases, and 14 bases lay between the germline ends. Per germline, CDR1 LGHNT and CDR2 FRNRAP. This CDR3 is 14 amino acids long. This chain's CDR3 is CASGSGGDGETQYF. The CDR3 DNA reads as TGTGCTAGTGGTTCCGGAGGGGACGGGGAGACCCAGTACTTC.

The V and J genes are TRBV5-1 and TRBJ2-2; a weak D match, TRBD1 (5 bases). Germline assignment: CDR1 SGHRS and CDR2 YFSETQ. Trimming cost V 1 base and J 1 base, with 8 bases left between them. The CDR3 runs to 15 residues. In DNA form, the CDR3 reads TGCGCCAGCAGCTTGTCTACAGGGAACACCGGGGAGCTGTTTTTT. Translated: CASSLSTGNTGELFF.

In this sample, this clone turned up a few times. The V call is TRBV6-5, the J call TRBJ1-2; D call uncertain. Trimming stripped 7 bases from V and 4 bases from J, with 16 bases between. Germline V gene sequence: CDR1 MNHEY, CDR2 SVGAGI. This CDR3 contains 14 residues. The CDR3 nucleotides are TGTGCCAGCACCGACTCGCCAGAAAGCTATGGCTACACCTTC. Its protein product is CASTDSPESYGYTF.

V usage is TRBV5-1 and J usage is TRBJ2-7, with 9 bases aligning to TRBD2. The CDR3 spans 15 residues. Germline V gives CDR1 SGHRS, CDR2 YFSETQ. After removal of 3 bases from V and 1 base from J, the junction contained 5 bases not matched to a gene. In nucleotides, the CDR3 is TGCGCCAGCAGCTCCGGGACTAGCAAATCCTACGAGCAGTACTTC. Its protein product is CASSSGTSKSYEQYF.

V and J are TRBV11-3 and TRBJ2-7; 8 positions agree with TRBD2. The CDR3 is 15 residues long. J gave up 3 bases and V 3 bases, and 7 bases lay outside the gene matches. In germline, CDR1 is SGHNT, CDR2 YENEEA. CDR3 in amino acids: CASSLEAGVNYEQYF. CDR3 DNA sequence: TGTGCCAGCAGCTTGGAAGCGGGAGTGAACTACGAGCAGTACTTC.

This chain links TRBV7-2 with TRBJ2-1; TRBD2 aligns across 7 bases. This CDR3 has 16 amino acids. Trimming removed 5 bases from V and 7 bases from J; junction bases left unmatched: 14. Germline V CDR1 and CDR2: SGHTA, FQGNSA. The DNA for the CDR3 is TGTGCCAGCAGCCCCCCATCCGGGAGGACCCGGAATGAGCAGTTCTTC. Its translation is CASSPPSGRTRNEQFF.

The chain combines TRBV27 with TRBJ2-4; 7 bases map to TRBD1. CDR1 MNHEY and CDR2 SMNVEV come from the germline V gene (reference sequence). Trimming at V came to 4 bases and at J to 11 bases, leaving 11 bases not matched to a gene. The length of the CDR3 is 14 residues. Here the CDR3 DNA reads TGTGCCAGCAGTTCCACCGGGACAGTGGGTTTTCAGTACTTC. Its protein is CASSSTGTVGFQYF.

The rearrangement uses TRBV5-6 and TRBJ1-4; 9 positions agree with TRBD1. The CDR3 spans 14 residues. From germline, CDR1 is SGHDT and CDR2 YYEEEE. J gave up 14 bases and V 1 base, and 9 bases lay outside the gene matches. The CDR3 reads CASSLTGGEGLLFF. Written as DNA, the CDR3 is TGTGCCAGCAGCTTGACAGGGGGCGAGGGGCTCCTGTTTTTT.

The V call is TRBV10-2, the J call TRBJ2-7; D is ambiguous. CDR1 WSHSY and CDR2 SAAADI come from the germline V gene. The CDR3 loop spans 12 amino acids. Trimming stripped 3 bases from V and 0 bases from J, with 3 bases between. Here the CDR3 DNA reads TGCGCCAGCAGTGACAGCTCCTACGAGCAGTACTTC. Translating it yields CASSDSSYEQYF.

This clone showed up many times. The V call is TRBV6-5, the J call TRBJ1-4; D uncertain. Trimming cost V 5 bases and J 8 bases, with 18 bases left between them. The CDR3 has 15 residues. CDR1 MNHEY and CDR2 SVGAGI come from the germline V gene. In DNA, the CDR3 is TGTGCCAGCAGTACTGGGCTCCGGCGCTCGGAAAAACTGTTTTTT. Its translation: CASSTGLRRSEKLFF.

This rearrangement joins TRBV7-8 to TRBJ2-5, with D possibly TRBD2 on 6 matching bases. V was pared by 10 bases and J by 4 bases, with 16 bases between. Germline V gene sequence: CDR1 SGHVS, CDR2 FQNEAQ. This CDR3 comprises 13 residues. The CDR3 coding sequence is TGTGCCACTCGAGAGCGGGCTGGAGAGACCCAGTACTTC. Its translation is CATRERAGETQYF.

The chain has TRBV5-5 and TRBJ2-7; possible D gene TRBD2, 6 bases. This CDR3 is 17 amino acids long. CDR1 and CDR2 from the germline V gene are SGHKS and YYEKEE (reference sequence). V was clipped by 4 bases and J by 1 base, with 21 bases between them. The chain's CDR3 is CASSTRGTGARSYEQYF. DNA for the CDR3: TGTGCCAGCAGCACCCGGGGGACGGGAGCACGATCCTACGAGCAGTACTTC.

The chain recombines TRBV6-2 or TRBV6-3 with TRBJ2-1; the D gene is possibly TRBD2 (6 bases). Germline values: CDR1 MNHEY, CDR2 SVGEGT. V lost 3 bases and J lost 6, with 18 bases in between. The CDR3 consists of 16 residues. CDR3 nucleotide sequence: TGTGCCAGCAGTTATAGGGAGGCAAACCTTGGCAATGAGCAGTTCTTC. It yields the protein CASSYREANLGNEQFF.

V and J are TRBV28 and TRBJ2-1; D may be TRBD2 (5 bases). The CDR3 consists of 10 residues. The germline V and J ends were trimmed by 3 bases and 12 bases, with 6 bases remaining between them. CDR1 is MDHEN, CDR2 SYDVKM, per germline. The CDR3 DNA sequence: TGTGCCAGCAGTTTGGGAGTGCAGTTCTTC. Translation: CASSLGVQFF.

This rearrangement joins TRBV5-6 to TRBJ2-7, with 7 positions matching TRBD1. Per the germline V gene, CDR1 is SGHDT and CDR2 is YYEEEE. V dropped 5 bases and J dropped 0; count of bases not matched to a gene: 5. The CDR3 is 14 residues long. The CDR3 loop is CASSPQGSSYEQYF. The CDR3 DNA sequence: TGTGCCAGCAGTCCACAGGGGAGCTCCTACGAGCAGTACTTC. Full variable domain (rest looked up from reference TRBV5-6 and TRBJ2-7): DAGVTQSPTHLIKTRGQQVTLRCSPKSGHDTVSWYQQALGQGPQFIFQYYEEEERQRGNFPDRFSGHQFPNYSSELNVNALLLGDSALYLCASSPQGSSYEQYFGPGTRLTVT.